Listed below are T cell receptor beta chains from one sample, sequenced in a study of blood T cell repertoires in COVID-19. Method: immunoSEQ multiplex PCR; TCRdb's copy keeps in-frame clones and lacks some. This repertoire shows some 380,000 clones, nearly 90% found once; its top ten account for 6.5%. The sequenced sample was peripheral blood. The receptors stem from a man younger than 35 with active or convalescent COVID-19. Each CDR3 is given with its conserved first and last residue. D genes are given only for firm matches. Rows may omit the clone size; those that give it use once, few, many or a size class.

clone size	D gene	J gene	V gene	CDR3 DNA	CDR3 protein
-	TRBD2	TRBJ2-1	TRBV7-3	TGTGCCAGCAGCCCTCGGACTAGCGGGAGCCCCTACAATGAGCAGTTCTTC	CASSPRTSGSPYNEQFF
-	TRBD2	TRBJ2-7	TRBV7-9	TGTGCCAGCAGCTTCCGACTAGCGGGAGGCGAGCAGTACTTC	CASSFRLAGGEQYF
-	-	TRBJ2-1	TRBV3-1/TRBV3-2	TGTGCCAGCAGCTCCCTAGGTGGGGGGAACAGTGAGCAGTTCTTC	CASSSLGGGNSEQFF
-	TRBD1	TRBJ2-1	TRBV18	TGTGCCAGCTCACCAACAGGGGACAATGAGCAGTTCTTC	CASSPTGDNEQFF
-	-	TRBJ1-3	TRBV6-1	TGTGCCAGCAGTGATACCAGGGCTGGGGTCCGGAACACCATATATTTT	CASSDTRAGVRNTIYF
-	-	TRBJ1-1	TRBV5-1	TGCGCCAGCAGCTTGAGGGCCCCGACAGTGTGGTCGAACACTGAAGCTTTCTTT	CASSLRAPTVWSNTEAFF
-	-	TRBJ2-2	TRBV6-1	TGTGCCAGCAGTGCAAGGAGGCGGCCACAGAACACCGGGGAGCTGTTTTTT	CASSARRRPQNTGELFF
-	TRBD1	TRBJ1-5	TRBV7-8	TGTGCCAGCAGCTATTACGACAGGGGTATTCAGCCCCAGCATTTT	CASSYYDRGIQPQHF
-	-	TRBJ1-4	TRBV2	TGTGCCAGCAGTGAGGACAGAACTAATGAAAAACTGTTTTTT	CASSEDRTNEKLFF
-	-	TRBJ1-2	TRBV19	TGTGCCAGTAGTATTCTCGGGAGCTATGGCTACACCTTC	CASSILGSYGYTF
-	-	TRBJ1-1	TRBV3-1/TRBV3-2	TGTGCCAGCAGTGGACAGAACACTGAAGCTTTCTTT	CASSGQNTEAFF
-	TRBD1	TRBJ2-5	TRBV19	TGTGCCAGTAGTGCAGACAGGGGGATCCAAGAGACCCAGTACTTC	CASSADRGIQETQYF
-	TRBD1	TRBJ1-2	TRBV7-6	TGTGCCAGCAGTGGCAAATTGAGGGGGCACTATGGCTACACCTTC	CASSGKLRGHYGYTF
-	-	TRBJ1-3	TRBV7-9	TGTGCCAGCAGCTTGCTGGGGGGTTCTGGAAACACCATATATTTT	CASSLLGGSGNTIYF
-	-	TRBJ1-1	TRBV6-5	TGTGCCAGCACCAGGGGAGTAGACACTGAAGCTTTCTTT	CASTRGVDTEAFF
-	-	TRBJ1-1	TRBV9	TGTGCCAGCAGCCGGGAGAGAGGGGCGGCCATGAGCACTGAAGCTTTCTTT	CASSRERGAAMSTEAFF
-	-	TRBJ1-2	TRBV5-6	TGTGCCAGCAGCGGTTCCAGGGCCTATAACTATGGCTACACCTTC	CASSGSRAYNYGYTF
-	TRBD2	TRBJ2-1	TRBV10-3	TGTGCCATCAGTGCGGGACTAGCGGCAGTCAATGAGCAGTTCTTC	CAISAGLAAVNEQFF
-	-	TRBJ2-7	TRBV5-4	TGTGCCAGCAGCTTGAGTCCCAGGGGTGGACGGGTTGAGCAGTACTTC	CASSLSPRGGRVEQYF
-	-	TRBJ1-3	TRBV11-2	TGTGCCAGCAGCTTAGTCTCCGGCTCTGGAAACACCATATATTTT	CASSLVSGSGNTIYF
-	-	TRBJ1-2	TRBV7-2	TGTGCCAGCAGCTTCTACAGGGCCCCGGCTGGCTACACCTTC	CASSFYRAPAGYTF
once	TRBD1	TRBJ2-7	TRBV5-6	TGTGCCAGCAGCTCGTCGGGGACAGGGGTATACGAGCAGTACTTC	CASSSSGTGVYEQYF
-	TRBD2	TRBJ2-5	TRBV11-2	TGTGCCAGCAGCCCGGGGACTAGCGGAGTCGGGACCCAGTACTTC	CASSPGTSGVGTQYF
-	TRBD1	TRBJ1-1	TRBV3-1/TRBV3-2	TGTGCCAGCAGCTACCGGGACAGGGTGAACACTGAAGCTTTCTTT	CASSYRDRVNTEAFF
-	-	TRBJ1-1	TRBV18	TGTGCCAGCTCCCCTAGGATGTTGAACACTGAAGCTTTCTTT	CASSPRMLNTEAFF
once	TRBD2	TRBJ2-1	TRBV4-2	TGTGCCAGCAGCCAAGCACTAGCGGGAGTTGAGCAGTTCTTC	CASSQALAGVEQFF
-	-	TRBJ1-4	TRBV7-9	TGTGCCAGCAGCCCCAGGGGTATTGAAAAACTGTTTTTT	CASSPRGIEKLFF
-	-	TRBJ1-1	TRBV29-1	TGCAGCGCCCGGACGGGAAGGATGAACACTGAAGCTTTCTTT	CSARTGRMNTEAFF
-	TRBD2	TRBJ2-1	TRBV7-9	TGTGCCAGCAGCTTTCTAGCGGGAGGACCGAATGAGCAGTTCTTC	CASSFLAGGPNEQFF
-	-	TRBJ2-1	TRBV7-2	TGTGCCAGCAGTCCGTCTAGCTCCTCCTACAATGAGCAGTTCTTC	CASSPSSSSYNEQFF
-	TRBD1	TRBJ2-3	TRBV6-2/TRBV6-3	TGTGCCAGCAGTTACGGTCCGGGGACAGCGGAAGATACGCAGTATTTT	CASSYGPGTAEDTQYF
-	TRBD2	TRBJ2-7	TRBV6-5	TGTGCCAGCAACGAGCGGGAGGGACTTTCCTACGAGCAGTACTTC	CASNEREGLSYEQYF
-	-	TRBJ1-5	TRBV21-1	TGTGCCAGCAGCGAACCCGGGGGGTTGGAGAGCAATCAGCCCCAGCATTTT	CASSEPGGLESNQPQHF
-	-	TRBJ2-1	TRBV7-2	TGTGCCAGCAGCCCCAACCCGGGATCTCACTCCTACAATGAGCAGTTCTTC	CASSPNPGSHSYNEQFF
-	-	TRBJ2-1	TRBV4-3	TGCGCCAGCAGCCATTCCACTAGCTCGTACAATGAGCAGTTCTTC	CASSHSTSSYNEQFF
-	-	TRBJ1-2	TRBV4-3	TGCGCCAGCAGCCAAGATCGTGCCGCGTATGGCTACACCTTC	CASSQDRAAYGYTF
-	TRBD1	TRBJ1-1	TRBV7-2	TGTGCCAGCAGCTTACTTGGACAGGGGGCGTCCGGCACTGAAGCTTTCTTT	CASSLLGQGASGTEAFF
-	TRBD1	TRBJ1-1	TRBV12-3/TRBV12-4	TGTGCCAGCAGTTCGACAGGGGATGAAGCTTTCTTT	CASSSTGDEAFF
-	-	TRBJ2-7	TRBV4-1	TGCGCCAGCAGCCAAGTGTTGGACCCAGGGGGGTACGAGCAGTACTTC	CASSQVLDPGGYEQYF
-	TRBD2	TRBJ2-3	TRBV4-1	TGCGCCAGCAGCCTATACATCACTAGCGGCACAGATACGCAGTATTTT	CASSLYITSGTDTQYF
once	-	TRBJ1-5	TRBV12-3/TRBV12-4	TGTGCCAGCAGGGGGCCCGATCAGCCCCAGCATTTT	CASRGPDQPQHF
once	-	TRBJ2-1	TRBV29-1	TGCAGCTACCCGGGGTGGTGGGGTCATGAGCAGTTCTTC	CSYPGWWGHEQFF
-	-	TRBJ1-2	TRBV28	TGTGCCAGTCAAAAGGGGTTTGGTGGCTACACCTTC	CASQKGFGGYTF
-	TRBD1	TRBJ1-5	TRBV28	TGTGCCAGCAGTCTTCGGACAGGGGGCCGCAATCAGCCCCAGCATTTT	CASSLRTGGRNQPQHF
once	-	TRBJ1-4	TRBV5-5	TGTGCCAGCAGCTTTTTATATGAAAAACTGTTTTTT	CASSFLYEKLFF
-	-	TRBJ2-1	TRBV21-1	TGTGCCAGCAGCAATGGACAGGGGGCAGGTAATGAGCAGTTCTTC	CASSNGQGAGNEQFF
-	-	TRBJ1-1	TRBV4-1	TGCGCCAGCAGCCAACGATTGGCAGGGAACACTGAAGCTTTCTTT	CASSQRLAGNTEAFF
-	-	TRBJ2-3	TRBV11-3	TGTGCCAGCAGCTTAGATAGCCGAATCGGAGATACGCAGTATTTT	CASSLDSRIGDTQYF
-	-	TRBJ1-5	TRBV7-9	TGTGCCAGCAGCTTAGGTGGGGGCCAGCCCCAGCATTTT	CASSLGGGQPQHF
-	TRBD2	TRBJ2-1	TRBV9	TGTGCCAGCGGAGGGACTAGCGGGAGATTTGAGCAGTTCTTC	CASGGTSGRFEQFF
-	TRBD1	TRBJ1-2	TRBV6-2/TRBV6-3	TGTGCCAGCAGTAAAACCGGGACAGGGGGCTCGGATGGCTACACCTTC	CASSKTGTGGSDGYTF
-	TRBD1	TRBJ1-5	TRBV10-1	TGCGCCAGCAACCGACAGGGGGCATTTCAGCCCCAGCATTTT	CASNRQGAFQPQHF
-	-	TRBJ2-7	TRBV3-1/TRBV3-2	TGTGCCAGCAGCCAGAGCGGGTCACTATCCTCCTACGAGCAGTACTTC	CASSQSGSLSSYEQYF
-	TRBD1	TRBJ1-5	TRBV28	TGTGCCAGCAGTTTATTTGGACAGGGCAATCAGCCCCAGCATTTT	CASSLFGQGNQPQHF